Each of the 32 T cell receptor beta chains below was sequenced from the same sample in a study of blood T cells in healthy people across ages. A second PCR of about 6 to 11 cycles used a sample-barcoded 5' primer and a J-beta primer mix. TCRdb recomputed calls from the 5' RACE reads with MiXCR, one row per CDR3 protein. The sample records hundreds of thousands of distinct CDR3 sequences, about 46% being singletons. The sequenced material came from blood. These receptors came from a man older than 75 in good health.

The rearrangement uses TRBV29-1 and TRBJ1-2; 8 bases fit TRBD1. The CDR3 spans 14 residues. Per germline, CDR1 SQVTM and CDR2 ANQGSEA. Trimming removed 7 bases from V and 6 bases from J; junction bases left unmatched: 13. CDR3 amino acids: CSGWGNAGGDGYTF. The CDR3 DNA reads TGCAGCGGGTGGGGTAACGCAGGGGGCGATGGCTACACCTTC.

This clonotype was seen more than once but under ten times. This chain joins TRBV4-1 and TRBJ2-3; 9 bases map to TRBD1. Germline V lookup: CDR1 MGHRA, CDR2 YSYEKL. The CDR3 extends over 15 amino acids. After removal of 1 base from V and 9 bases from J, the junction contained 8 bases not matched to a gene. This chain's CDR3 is CASSQGQGVQQTQYF. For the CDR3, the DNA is TGCGCCAGCAGCCAAGGACAGGGGGTGCAACAGACGCAGTATTTT.

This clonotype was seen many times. CDR3 protein: CSARALGGNYGYTF. The DNA for the CDR3 is TGCAGTGCTAGAGCTTTAGGAGGGAACTATGGCTACACCTTC. V usage is TRBV20-1 and J usage is TRBJ1-2; D is undetermined. The CDR3 contains 14 residues. The germline V and J ends were trimmed by 1 base and 2 bases, with 11 bases remaining between them. Germline V gives CDR1 DFQATT, CDR2 SNEGSKA (reference sequence).

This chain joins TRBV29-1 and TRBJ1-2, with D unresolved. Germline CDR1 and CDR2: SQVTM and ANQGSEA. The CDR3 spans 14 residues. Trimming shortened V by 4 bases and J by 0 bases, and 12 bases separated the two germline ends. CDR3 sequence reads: CSVVDLRANYGYTF. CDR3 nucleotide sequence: TGCAGCGTTGTGGACCTCCGGGCTAACTATGGCTACACCTTC.

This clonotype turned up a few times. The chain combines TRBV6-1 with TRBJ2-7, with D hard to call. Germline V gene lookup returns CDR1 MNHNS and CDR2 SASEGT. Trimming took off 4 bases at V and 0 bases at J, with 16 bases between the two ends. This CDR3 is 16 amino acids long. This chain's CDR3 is CASSAFTPKSSYEQYF. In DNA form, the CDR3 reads TGTGCCAGCAGTGCTTTTACCCCGAAAAGCTCCTACGAGCAGTACTTC.

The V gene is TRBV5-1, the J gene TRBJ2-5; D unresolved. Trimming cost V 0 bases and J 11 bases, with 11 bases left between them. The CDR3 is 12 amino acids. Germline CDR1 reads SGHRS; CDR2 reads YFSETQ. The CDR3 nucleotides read TGCGCCAGCAGCTTGGTTCTAAATGGGCAGTACTTC. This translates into CASSLVLNGQYF.

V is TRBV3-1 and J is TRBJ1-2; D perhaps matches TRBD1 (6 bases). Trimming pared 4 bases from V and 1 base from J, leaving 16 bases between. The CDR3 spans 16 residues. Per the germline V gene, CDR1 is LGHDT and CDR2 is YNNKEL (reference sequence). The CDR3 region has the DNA TGTGCCAGCAGCCGAACCGCGGGGGCGAGTAACTATGGCTACACCTTC. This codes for CASSRTAGASNYGYTF. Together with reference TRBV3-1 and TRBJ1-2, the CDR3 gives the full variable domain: DTAVSQTPKYLVTQMGNDKSIKCEQNLGHDTMYWYKQDSKKFLKIMFSYNNKELIINETVPNRFSPKSPDKAHLNLHINSLELGDSAVYFCASSRTAGASNYGYTFGSGTRLTVV.

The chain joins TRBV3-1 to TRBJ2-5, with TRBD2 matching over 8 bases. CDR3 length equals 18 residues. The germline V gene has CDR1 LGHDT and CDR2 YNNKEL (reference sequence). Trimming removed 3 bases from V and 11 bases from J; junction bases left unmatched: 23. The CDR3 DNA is TGTGCCAGCAGCCAGTGGGGCTCGGGTAGCGGGACGGGAAATGAGCAGTACTTC. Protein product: CASSQWGSGSGTGNEQYF.

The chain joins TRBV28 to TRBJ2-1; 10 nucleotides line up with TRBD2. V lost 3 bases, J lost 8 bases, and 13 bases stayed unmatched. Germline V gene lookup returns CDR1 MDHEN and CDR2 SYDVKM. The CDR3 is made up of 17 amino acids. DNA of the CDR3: TGTGCCAGCAGTTTGCTTAGGGGGGCTAGCGGGAGTCATGAGCAGTTCTTC. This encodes CASSLLRGASGSHEQFF.

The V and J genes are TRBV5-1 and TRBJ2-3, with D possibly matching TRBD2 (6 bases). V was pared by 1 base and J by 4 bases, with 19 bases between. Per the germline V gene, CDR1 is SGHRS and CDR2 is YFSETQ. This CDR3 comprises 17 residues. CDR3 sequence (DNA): TGCGCCAGCAGCTTGTCCCGCGGACCCGGGGGACCAGATACGCAGTATTTT. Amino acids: CASSLSRGPGGPDTQYF.

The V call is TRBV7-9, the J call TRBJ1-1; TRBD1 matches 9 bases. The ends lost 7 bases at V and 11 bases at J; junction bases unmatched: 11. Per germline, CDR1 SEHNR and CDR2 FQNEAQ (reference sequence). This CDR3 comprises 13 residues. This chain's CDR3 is CASTPNGQGQAFF. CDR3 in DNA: TGTGCCAGCACCCCAAACGGACAGGGGCAGGCTTTCTTT.

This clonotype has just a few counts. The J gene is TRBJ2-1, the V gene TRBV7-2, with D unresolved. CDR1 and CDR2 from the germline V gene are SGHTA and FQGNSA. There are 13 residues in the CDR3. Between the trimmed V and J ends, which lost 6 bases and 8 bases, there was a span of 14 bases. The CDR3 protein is CASSPNRQDEQFF. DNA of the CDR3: TGTGCCAGCAGTCCAAACCGCCAGGATGAGCAGTTCTTC.

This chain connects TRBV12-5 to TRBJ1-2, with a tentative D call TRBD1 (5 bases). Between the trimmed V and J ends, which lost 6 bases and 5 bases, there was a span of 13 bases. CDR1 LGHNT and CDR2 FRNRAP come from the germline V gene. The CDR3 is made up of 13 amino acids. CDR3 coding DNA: TGTGCTAGTGGGCCCGGGCAGGGTTATGGCTACACCTTC. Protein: CASGPGQGYGYTF.

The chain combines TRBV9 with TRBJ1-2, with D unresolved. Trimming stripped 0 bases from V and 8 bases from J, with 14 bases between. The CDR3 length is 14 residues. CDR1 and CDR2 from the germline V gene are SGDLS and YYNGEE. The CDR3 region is CASSVERSRGGYTF. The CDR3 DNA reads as TGTGCCAGCAGCGTAGAGCGCTCCCGTGGCGGCTACACCTTC.

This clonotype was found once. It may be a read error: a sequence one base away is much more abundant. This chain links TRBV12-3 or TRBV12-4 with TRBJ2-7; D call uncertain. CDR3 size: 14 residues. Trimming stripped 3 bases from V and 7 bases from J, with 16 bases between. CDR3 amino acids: CASSFGVRYSEQYF. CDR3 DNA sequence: TGTGCCAGCAGTTTTGGTGTACGGTACAGTGAGCAGTACTTC.

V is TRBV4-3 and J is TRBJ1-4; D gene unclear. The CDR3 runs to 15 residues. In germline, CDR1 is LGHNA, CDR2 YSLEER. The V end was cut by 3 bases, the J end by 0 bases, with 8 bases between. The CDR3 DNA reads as TGCGCCAGCAGCCATTCGAAGTCAACTAATGAAAAACTGTTTTTT. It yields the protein CASSHSKSTNEKLFF.

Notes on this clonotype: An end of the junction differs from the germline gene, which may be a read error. CDR3 DNA: TGCAGTGCTAGAATGACAGGGAGTGGAAACACCATATGTTTT. It codes for CSARMTGSGNTICF. This sequence joins TRBV20-1 and TRBJ1-3, with 7 positions matching TRBD1. CDR1 and CDR2 (germline): DFQATT, SNEGSKA (reference sequence). The CDR3 sequence is 14 residues long.

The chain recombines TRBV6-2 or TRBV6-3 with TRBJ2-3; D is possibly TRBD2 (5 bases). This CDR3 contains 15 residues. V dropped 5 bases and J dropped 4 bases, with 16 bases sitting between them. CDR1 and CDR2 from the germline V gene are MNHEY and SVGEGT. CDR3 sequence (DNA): TGTGCCAGCAGTCTTCCCCGGCTAGCAGCAGATACGCAGTATTTT. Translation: CASSLPRLAADTQYF.

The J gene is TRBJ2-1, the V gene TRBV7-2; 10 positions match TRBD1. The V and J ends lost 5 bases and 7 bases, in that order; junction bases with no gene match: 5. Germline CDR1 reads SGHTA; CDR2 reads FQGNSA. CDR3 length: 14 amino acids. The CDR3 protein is CASSRGTGVNEQFF. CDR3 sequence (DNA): TGTGCCAGCAGCCGCGGGACAGGGGTAAATGAGCAGTTCTTC.

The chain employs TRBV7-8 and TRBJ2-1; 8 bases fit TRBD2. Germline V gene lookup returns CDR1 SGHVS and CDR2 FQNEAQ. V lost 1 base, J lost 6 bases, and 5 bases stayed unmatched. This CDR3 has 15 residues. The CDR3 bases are TGTGCCAGCAGCTTAGGTGGCGGGAGGCGCAATGAGCAGTTCTTC. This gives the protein CASSLGGGRRNEQFF. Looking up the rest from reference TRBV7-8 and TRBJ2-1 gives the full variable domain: GAGVSQSPRYKVAKRGQDVALRCDPISGHVSLFWYQQALGQGPEFLTYFQNEAQLDKSGLPSDRFFAERPEGSVSTLKIQRTQQEDSAVYLCASSLGGGRRNEQFFGPGTRLTVL.

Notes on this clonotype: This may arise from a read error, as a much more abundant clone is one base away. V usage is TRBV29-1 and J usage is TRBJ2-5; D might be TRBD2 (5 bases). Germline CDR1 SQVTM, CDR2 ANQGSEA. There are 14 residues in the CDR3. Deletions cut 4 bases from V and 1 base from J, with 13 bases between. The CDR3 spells CSVGVRGRQETQYF. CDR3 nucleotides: TGCAGCGTTGGGGTTCGCGGGCGCCAAGAGACCCAGTACTTC.

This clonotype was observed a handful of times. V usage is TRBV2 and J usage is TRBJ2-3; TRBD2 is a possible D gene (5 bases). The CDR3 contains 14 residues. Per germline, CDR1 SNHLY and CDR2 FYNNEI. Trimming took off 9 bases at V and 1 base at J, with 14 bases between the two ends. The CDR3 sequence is CARGDKSGTDTQYF. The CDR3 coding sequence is TGTGCCAGGGGAGACAAGAGTGGCACAGATACGCAGTATTTT.

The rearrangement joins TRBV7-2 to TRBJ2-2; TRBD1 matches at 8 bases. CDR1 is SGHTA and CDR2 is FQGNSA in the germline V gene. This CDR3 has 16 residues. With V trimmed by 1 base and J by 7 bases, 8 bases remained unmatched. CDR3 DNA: TGTGCCAGCAGCTTAGTCGGACAGGGAGCTAACGGGGAGCTGTTTTTT. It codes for CASSLVGQGANGELFF.

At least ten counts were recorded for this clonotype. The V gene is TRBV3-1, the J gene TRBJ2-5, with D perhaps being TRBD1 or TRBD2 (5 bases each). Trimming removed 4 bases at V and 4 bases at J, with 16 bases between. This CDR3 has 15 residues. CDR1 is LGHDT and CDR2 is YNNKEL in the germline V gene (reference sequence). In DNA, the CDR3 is TGTGCCAGCAGCCCCCGGGGCGTTAAGAGAGAGACCCAGTACTTC. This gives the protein CASSPRGVKRETQYF.

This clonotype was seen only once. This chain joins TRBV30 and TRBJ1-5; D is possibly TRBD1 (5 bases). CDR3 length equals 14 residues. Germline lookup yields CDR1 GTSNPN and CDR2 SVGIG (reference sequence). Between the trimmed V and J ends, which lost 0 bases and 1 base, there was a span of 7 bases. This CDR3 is CAWSVGQSNQPQHF. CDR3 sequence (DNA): TGTGCCTGGAGTGTGGGGCAGAGCAATCAGCCCCAGCATTTT.

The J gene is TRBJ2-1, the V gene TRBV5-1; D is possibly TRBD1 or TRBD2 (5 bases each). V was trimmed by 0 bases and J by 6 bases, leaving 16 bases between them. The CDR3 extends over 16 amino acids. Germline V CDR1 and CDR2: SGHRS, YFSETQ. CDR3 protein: CASSLGGSRGSNEQFF. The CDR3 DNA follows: TGCGCCAGCAGCTTGGGGGGGTCTCGAGGAAGCAATGAGCAGTTCTTC.

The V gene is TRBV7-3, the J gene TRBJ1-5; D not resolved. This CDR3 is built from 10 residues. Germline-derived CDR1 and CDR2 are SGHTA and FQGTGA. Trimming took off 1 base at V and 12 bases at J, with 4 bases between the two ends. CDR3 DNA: TGTGCCAGCAGCTTAAAATTCCAGCATTTT. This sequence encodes CASSLKFQHF.

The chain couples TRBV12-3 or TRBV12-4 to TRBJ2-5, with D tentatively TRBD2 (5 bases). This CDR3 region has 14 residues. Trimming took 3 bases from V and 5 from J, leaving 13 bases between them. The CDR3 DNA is TGTGCCAGCAGTTTGGATGGGAGTAGGGAGACCCAGTACTTC. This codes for CASSLDGSRETQYF.

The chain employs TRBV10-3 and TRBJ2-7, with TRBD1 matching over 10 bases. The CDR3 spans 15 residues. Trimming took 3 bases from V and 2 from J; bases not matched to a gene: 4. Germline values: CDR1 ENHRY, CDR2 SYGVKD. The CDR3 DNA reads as TGTGCCATCAGTGACGGACAGGGGGTGGCCTACGAGCAGTACTTC. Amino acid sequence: CAISDGQGVAYEQYF.

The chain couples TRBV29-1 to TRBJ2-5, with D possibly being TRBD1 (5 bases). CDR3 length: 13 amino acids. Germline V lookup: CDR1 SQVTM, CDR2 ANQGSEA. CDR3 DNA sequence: TGCCACACCCGTTGCAGGGTGAGAGAGACCCAGTACTTC. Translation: CHTRCRVRETQYF.

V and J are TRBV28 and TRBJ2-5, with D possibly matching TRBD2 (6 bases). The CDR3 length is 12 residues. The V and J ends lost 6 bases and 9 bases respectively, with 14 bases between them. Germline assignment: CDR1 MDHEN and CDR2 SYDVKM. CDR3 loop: CASRPGVRAQYF. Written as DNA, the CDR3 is TGTGCCAGCAGACCGGGGGTCAGGGCCCAGTACTTC.

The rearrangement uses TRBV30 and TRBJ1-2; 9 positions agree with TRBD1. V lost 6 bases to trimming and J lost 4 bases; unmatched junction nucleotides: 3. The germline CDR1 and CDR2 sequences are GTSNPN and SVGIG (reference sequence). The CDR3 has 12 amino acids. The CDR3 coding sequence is TGTGCCTGCGGGACAGGGTTCTATGGCTACACCTTC. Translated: CACGTGFYGYTF.